This record covers a single T cell receptor beta chain. The junction departs from the called germline gene at one end, perhaps through a read error. This sample is part of a study of tumor and adjacent non-tumor tissue in lung cancer. Three rounds of nested PCR, following a modified ARM-PCR protocol, produced the TCRbeta library. TCRdb re-analysed the multiplex PCR reads in MiXCR, keeping a single row per CDR3 protein. Seen here are some 77,000 distinct CDR3 sequences, around two thirds observed once, and the top ten hold approximately 12%. The CDR3 runs to 11 residues. Germline V gene sequence: CDR1 SGHRS, CDR2 YFSETQ. RNA was extracted from bulk tissue without any cell sorting.

The V and J genes are TRBV5-1 and TRBJ2-7; D is perhaps TRBD1 or TRBD2 (5 bases each). The clonotype originates from a woman in her 70s with non-small cell lung cancer. The sequenced sample was lung tumor tissue. The CDR3 loop is CTSSPGDEHYF. For the CDR3, the DNA is TGCACCAGCAGCCCTGGGGACGAGCATTACTTC.